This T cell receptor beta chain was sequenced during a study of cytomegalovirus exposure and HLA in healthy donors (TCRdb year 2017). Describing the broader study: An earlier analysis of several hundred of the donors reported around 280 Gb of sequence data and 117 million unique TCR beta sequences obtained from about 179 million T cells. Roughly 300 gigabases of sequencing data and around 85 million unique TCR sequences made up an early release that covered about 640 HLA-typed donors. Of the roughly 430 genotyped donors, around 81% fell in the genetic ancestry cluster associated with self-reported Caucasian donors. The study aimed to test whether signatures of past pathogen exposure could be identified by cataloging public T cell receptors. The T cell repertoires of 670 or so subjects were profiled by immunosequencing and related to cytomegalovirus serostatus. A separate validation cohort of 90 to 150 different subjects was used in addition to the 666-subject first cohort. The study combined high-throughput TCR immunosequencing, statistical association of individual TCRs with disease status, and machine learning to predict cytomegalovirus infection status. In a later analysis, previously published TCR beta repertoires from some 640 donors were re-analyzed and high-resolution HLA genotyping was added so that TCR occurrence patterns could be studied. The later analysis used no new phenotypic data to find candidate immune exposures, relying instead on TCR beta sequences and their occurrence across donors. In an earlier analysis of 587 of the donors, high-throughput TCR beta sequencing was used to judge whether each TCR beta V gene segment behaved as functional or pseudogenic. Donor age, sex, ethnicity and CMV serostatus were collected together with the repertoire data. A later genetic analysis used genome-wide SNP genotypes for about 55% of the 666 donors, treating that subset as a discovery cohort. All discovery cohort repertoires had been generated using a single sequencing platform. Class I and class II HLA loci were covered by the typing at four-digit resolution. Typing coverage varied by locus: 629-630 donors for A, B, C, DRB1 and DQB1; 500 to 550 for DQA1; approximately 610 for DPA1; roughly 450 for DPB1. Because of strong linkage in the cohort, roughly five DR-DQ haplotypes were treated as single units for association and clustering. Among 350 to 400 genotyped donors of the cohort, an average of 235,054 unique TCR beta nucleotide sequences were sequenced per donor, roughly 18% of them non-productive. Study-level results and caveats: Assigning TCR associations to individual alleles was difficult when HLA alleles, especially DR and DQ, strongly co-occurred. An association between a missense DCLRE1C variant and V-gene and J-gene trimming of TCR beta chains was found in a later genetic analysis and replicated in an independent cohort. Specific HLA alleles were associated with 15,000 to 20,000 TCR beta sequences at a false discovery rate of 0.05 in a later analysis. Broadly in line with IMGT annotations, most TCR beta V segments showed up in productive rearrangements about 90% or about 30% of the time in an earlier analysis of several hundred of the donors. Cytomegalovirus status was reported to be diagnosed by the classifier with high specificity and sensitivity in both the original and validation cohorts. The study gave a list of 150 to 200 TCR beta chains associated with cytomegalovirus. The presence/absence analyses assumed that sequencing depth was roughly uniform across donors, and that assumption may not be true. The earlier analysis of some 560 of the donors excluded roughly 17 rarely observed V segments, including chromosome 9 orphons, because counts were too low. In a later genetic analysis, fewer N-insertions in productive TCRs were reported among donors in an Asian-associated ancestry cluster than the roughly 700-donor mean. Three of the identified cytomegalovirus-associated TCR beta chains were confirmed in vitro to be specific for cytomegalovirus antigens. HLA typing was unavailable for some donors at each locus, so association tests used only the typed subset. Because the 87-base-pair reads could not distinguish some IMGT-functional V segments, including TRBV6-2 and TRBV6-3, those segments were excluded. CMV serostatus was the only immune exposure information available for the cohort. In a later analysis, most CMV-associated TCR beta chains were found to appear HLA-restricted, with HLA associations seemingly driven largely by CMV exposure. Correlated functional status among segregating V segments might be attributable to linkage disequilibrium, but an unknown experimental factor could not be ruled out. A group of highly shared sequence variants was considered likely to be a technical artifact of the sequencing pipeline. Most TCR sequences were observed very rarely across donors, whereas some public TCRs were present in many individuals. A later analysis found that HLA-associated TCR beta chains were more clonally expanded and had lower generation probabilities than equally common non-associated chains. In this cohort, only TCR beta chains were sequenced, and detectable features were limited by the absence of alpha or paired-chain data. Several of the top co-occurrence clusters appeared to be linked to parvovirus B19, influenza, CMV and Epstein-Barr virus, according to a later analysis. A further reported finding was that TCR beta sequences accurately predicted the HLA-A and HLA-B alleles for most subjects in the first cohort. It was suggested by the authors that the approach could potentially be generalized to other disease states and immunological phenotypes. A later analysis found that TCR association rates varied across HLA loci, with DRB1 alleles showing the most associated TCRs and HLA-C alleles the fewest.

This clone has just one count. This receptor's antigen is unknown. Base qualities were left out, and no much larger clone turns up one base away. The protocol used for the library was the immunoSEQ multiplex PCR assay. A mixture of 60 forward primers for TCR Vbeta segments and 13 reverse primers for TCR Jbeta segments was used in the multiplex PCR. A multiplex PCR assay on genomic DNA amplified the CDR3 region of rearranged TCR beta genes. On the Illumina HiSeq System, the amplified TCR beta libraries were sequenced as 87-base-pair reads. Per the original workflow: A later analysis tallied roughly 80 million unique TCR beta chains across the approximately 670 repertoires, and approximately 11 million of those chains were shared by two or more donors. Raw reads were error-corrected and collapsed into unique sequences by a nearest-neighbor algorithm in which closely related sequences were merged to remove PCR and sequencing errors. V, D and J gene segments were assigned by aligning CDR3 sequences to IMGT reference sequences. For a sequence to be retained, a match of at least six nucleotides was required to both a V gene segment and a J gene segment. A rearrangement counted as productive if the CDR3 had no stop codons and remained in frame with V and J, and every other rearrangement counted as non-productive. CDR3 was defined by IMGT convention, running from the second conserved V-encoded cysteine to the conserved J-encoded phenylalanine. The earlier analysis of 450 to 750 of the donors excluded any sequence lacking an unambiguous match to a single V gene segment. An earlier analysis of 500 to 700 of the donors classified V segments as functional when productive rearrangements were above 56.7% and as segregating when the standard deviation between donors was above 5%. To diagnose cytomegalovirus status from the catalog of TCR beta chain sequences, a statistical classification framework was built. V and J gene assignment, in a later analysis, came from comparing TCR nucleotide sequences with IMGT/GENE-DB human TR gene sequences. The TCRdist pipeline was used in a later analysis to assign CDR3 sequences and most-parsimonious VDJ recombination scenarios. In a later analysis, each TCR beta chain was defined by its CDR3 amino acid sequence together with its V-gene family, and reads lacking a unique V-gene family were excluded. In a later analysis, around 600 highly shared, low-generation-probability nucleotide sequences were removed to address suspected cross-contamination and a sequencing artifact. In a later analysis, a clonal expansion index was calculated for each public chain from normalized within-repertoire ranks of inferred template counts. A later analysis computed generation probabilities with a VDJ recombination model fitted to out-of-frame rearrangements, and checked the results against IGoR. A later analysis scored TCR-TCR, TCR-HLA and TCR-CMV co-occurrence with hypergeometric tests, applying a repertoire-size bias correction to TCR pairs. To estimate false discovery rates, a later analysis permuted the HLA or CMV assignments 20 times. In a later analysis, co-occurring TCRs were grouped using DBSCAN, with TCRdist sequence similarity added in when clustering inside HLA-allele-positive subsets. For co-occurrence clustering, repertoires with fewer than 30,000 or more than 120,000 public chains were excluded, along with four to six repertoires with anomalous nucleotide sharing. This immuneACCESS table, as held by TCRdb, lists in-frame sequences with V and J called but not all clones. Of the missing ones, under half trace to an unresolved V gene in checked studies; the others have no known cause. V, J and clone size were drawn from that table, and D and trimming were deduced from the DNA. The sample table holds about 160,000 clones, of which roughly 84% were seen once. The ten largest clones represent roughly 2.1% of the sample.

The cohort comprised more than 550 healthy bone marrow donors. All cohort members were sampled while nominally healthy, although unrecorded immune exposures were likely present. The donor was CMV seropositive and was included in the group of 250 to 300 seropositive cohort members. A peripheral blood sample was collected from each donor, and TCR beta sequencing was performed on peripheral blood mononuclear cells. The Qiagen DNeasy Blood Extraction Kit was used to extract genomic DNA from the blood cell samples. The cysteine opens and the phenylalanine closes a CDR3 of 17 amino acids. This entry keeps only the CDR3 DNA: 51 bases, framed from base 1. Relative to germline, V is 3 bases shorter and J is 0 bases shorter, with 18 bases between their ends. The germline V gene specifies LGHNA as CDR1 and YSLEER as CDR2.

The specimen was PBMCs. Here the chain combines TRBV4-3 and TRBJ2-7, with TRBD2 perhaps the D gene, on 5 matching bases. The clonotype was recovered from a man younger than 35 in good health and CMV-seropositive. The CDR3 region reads CASSQTAEAGYSYEQYF. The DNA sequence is TGCGCCAGCAGCCAGACCGCCGAGGCGGGCTACTCCTACGAGCAGTACTTC.